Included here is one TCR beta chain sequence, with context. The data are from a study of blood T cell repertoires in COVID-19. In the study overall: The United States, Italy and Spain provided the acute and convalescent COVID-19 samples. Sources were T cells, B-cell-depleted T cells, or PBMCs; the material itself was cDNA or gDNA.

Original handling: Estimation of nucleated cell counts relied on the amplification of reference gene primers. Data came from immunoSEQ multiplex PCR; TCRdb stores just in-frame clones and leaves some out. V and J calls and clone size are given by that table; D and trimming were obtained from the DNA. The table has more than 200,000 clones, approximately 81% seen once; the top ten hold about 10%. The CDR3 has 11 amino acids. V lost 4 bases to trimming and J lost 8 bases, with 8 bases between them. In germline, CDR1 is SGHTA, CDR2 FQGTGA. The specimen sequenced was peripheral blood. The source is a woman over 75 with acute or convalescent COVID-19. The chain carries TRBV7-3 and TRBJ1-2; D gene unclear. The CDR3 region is CASSYTVGYTF. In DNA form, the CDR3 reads TGTGCCAGCAGCTACACAGTAGGCTACACCTTC.